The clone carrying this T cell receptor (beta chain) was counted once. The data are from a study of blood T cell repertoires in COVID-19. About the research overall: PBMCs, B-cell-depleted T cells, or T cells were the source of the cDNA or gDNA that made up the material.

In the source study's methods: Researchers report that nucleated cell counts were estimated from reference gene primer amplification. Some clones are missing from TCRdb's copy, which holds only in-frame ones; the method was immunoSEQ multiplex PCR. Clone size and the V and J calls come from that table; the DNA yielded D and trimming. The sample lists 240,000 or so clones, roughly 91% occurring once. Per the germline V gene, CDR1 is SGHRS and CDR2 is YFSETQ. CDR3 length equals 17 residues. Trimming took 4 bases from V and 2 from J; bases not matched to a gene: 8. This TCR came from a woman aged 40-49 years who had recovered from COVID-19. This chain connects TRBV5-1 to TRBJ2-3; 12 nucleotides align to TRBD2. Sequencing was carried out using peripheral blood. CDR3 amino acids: CASSAQTSGSLTDTQYF. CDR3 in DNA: TGCGCCAGCAGCGCACAGACTAGCGGGAGTCTCACAGATACGCAGTATTTT.